This TCR beta chain stems from a study of CD8 T cells in ankylosing spondylitis. Broader study findings: CD8+ disease-linked clones were present at relatively low frequencies in blood. About 8 highly homologous variants made up a TCR beta motif, and this motif appeared characteristic of ankylosing spondylitis blood. Earlier studies detected some motif variants in reactive arthritis synovial fluid and blood.

This clonotype was counted many times. Antigen: not known. It was by quantitative 5'-RACE with molecular barcodes that TCR beta libraries were made. Each CDR3 protein gets one entry after TCRdb re-called the 5' RACE reads with MiXCR. The table has some 63,000 distinct CDR3 sequences, 6.2% seen once. This clonotype was sampled from a male donor with ankylosing spondylitis. The sequenced material came from synovial fluid, either unsorted or a sorted T cell fraction (not recorded which).

CDR3 DNA: TGTGCCAGCAGTTCAACCAGGGAACCGAACACTGAAGCTTTCTTT. The encoded protein is CASSSTREPNTEAFF. V is TRBV28 and J is TRBJ1-1; D might be TRBD1 (5 bases). This CDR3 comprises 15 residues. V was cut by 4 bases and J by 1 base, with 13 bases left in between. Germline CDR1 MDHEN, CDR2 SYDVKM.